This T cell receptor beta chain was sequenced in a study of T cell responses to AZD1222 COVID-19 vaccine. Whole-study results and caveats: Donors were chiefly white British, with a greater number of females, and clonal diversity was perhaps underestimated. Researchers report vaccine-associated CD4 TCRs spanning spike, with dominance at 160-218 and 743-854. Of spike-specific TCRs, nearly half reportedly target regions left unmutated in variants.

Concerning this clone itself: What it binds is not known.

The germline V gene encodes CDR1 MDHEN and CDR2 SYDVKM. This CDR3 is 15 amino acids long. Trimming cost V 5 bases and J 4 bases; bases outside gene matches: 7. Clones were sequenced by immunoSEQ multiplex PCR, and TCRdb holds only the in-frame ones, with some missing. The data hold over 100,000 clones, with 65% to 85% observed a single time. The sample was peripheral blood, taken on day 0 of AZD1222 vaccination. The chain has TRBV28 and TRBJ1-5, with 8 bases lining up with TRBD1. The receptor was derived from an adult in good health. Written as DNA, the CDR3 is TGTGCCAGCAGTATCGGGACAGGCGCTAATCAGCCCCAGCATTTT. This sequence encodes CASSIGTGANQPQHF.